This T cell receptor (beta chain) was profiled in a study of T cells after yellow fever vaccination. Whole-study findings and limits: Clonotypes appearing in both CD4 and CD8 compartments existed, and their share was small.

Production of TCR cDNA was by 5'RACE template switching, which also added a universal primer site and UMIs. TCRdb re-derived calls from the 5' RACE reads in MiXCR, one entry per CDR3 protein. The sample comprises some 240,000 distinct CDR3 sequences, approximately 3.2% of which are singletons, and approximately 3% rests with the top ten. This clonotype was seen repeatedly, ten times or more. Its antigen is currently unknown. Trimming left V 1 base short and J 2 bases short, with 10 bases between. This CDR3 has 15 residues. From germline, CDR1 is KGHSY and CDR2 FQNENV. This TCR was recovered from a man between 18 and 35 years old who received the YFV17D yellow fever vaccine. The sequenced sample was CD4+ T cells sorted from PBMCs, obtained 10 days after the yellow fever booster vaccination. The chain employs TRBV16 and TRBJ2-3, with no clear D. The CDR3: CASSQLWSNTDTQYF. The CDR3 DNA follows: TGTGCCAGCAGCCAATTGTGGTCGAACACAGATACGCAGTATTTT.